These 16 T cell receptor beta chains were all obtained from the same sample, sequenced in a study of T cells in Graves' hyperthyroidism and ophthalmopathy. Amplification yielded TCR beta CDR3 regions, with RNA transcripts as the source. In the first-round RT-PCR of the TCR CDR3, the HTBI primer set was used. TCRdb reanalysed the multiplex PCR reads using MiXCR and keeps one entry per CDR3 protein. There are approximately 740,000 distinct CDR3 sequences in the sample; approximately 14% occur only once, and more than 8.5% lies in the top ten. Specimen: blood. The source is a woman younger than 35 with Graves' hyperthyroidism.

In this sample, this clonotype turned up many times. CDR3 nucleotide sequence: TGTGCCAGCAGCTTAGCAACGGGACTAAGCCGGAATGAGCAGTTCTTC. Amino acid sequence: CASSLATGLSRNEQFF. The gene calls are TRBV7-2 and TRBJ2-1; 7 bases line up with TRBD2. This CDR3 is built from 16 residues. J was trimmed by 7 bases and V by 0 bases; bases with no gene match: 9. The V gene's germline CDR1 is SGHTA and CDR2 FQGNSA.

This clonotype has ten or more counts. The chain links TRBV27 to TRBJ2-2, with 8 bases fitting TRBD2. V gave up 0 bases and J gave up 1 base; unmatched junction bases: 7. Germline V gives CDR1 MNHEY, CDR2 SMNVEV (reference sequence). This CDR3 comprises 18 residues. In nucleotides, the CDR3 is TGTGCCAGCAGTTTATCTCTATTACTAGCGGAGAACACCGGGGAGCTGTTTTTT. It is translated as CASSLSLLLAENTGELFF.

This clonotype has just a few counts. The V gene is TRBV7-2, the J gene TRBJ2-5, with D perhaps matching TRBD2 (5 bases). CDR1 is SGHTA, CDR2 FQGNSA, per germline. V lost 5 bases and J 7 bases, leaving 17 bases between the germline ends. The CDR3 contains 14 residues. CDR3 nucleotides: TGTGCCAGCAGCCTCGAACTAGATCTTGGGACCCAGTACTTC. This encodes CASSLELDLGTQYF. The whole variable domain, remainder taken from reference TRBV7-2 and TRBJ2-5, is GAGVSQSPSNKVTEKGKDVELRCDPISGHTALYWYRQSLGQGLEFLIYFQGNSAPDKSGLPSDRFSAERTGGSVSTLTIQRTQQEDSAVYLCASSLELDLGTQYFGPGTRLLVL.

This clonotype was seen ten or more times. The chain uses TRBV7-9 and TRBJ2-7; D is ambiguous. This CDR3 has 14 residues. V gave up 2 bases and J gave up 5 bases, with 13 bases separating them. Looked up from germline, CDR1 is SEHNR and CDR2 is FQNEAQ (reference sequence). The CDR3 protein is CASSLPGRFNEQYF. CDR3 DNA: TGTGCCAGCAGCTTACCCGGGCGTTTCAACGAGCAGTACTTC.

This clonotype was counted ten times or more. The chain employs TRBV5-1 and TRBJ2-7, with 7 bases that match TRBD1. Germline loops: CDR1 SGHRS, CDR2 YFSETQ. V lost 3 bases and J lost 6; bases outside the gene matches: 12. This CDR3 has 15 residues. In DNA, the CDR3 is TGCGCCAGCAGCTCCGGGACAGTCAACACCAGCGAGCAGTACTTC. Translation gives CASSSGTVNTSEQYF.

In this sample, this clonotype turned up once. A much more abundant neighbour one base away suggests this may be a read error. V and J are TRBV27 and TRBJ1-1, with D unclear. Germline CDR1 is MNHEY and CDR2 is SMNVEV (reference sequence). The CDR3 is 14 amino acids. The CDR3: CTSSLLALHTEAFF. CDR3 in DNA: TGTACCAGCAGTTTACTGGCGTTGCACACTGAAGCTTTCTTT.

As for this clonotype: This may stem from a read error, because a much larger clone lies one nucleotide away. CDR3 residues: CSARTLATGELFF. CDR3 nucleotides: TGCAGTGCTAGGACCCTAGCCACCGGGGAGCTGTTTTTT. V and J are TRBV20-1 and TRBJ2-2; possible D gene TRBD2, 5 bases. Germline CDR1 DFQATT, CDR2 SNEGSKA (reference sequence). This CDR3 region has 13 residues. The ends were cut back, 3 bases at V and 4 bases at J, with 9 bases in the middle.

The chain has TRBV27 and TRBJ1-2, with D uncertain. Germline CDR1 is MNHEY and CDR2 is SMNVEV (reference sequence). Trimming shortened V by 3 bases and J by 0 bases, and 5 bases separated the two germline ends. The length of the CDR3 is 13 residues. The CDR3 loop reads CASSFYPNYGYTF. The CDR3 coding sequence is TGTGCCAGCAGTTTTTACCCTAACTATGGCTACACCTTC.

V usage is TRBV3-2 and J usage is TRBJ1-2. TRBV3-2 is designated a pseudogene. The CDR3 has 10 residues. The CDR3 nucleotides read TGTGCCAGCAGCCAAACAGGATACACCTTC. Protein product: CASSQTGYTF.

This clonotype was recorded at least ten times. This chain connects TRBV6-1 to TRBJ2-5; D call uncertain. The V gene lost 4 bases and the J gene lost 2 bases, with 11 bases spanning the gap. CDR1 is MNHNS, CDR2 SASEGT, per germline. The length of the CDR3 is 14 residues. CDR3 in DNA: TGTGCCAGCAGTGGCGGACGGGCTCAAGAGACCCAGTACTTC. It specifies CASSGGRAQETQYF.

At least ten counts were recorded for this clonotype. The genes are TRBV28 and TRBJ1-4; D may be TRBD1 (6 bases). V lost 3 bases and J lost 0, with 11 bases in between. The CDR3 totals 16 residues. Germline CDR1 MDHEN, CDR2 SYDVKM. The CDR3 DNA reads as TGTGCCAGCAGTTTCCTGGGGGCCTCAACTAATGAAAAACTGTTTTTT. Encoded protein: CASSFLGASTNEKLFF.

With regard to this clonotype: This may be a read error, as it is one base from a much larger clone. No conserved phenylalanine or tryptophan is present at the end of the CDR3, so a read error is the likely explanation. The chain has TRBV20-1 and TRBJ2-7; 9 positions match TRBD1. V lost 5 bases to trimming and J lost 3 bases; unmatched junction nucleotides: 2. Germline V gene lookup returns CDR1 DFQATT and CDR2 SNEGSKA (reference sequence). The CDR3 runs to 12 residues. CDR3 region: CSAGQGNYEQYL. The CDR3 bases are TGCAGTGCTGGACAGGGGAACTACGAGCAGTACCTC.

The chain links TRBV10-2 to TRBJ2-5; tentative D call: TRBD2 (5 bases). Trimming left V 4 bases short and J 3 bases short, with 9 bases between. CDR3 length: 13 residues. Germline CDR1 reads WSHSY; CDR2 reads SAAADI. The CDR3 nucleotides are TGCGCCAGCAGTGCTACGGGGAAAGAGACCCAGTACTTC. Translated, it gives CASSATGKETQYF.

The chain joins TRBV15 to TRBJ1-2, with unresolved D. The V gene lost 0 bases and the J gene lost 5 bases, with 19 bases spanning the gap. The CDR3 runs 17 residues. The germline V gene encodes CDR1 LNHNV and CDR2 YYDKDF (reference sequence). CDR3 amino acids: CATSRDLGRVALYGYTF. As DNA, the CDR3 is TGTGCCACCAGCAGAGATTTGGGTCGCGTGGCCCTATATGGCTACACCTTC.

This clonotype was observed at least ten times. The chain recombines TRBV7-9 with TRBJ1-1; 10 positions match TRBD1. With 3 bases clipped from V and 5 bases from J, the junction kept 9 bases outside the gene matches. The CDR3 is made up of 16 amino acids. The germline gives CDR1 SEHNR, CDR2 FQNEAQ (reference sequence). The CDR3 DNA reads TGTGCCAGCAGCTTCCGACAGGGGGCGACGGGTACTGAAGCTTTCTTT. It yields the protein CASSFRQGATGTEAFF.

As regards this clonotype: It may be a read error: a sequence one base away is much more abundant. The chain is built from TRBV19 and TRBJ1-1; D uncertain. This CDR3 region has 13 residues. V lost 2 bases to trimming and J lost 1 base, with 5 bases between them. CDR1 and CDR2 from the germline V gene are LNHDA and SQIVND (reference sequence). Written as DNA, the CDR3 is TGTGCCAGTAGTATAAAAGGGAACACTGAAGCTTTCTTT. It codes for CASSIKGNTEAFF.